This TCR beta chain was sequenced during a study of CD8+ T cells in alopecia areata. Reverse transcription of extracted RNA yielded cDNA, which provided the sequencing template. Here immunoSEQ multiplex PCR was the method, and the copy in TCRdb shows in-frame clones only, minus some. This sample comprises about 270,000 clones, none seen once only. This clone showed up just a few times. Antigen unknown. Each gene name is a mouse one. The read stops 4 residues short of the end of the CDR3; the missing end is completed from the germline J gene. Regarding the study as a whole: Normal-skin resident alphabeta T cells also appear among scalp sample sequences.

Markers used for sorting pooled cutaneous lymph node cells were CD4, CD8alpha, NKG2D, NKG2ACE and others. The germline V gene encodes CDR1 NSHNY and CDR2 SYGAGN. This CDR3 region has 13 residues. Trimming took 0 bases from V and 3 from J, leaving 6 bases between them. Sequenced input: CD4+ T cells sorted from a lymph node. The chain couples TRBV13-1 to TRBJ1-2; D ambiguous. The receptor comes from a C3H/HeJ mouse with alopecia areata. Mouse MHC haplotype: H2-k. The part of the CDR3 DNA that was read is TGTGCCAGCAGTGATGCATGGTACTCC. Translating gives CASSDAWYS. The whole CDR3 sequence reads CASSDAWYSDYTF.